One and the same sample provided the 31 T cell receptor beta chains below, sequenced in a study of blood T cell repertoires in COVID-19. Clones were read by immunoSEQ multiplex PCR, and TCRdb kept only the in-frame ones, dropping some. The table lists about 99,000 clones, roughly 81% of them singletons. What was sequenced was peripheral blood. These receptors came from a man older than 75 with COVID-19, enrolled during active disease.

There are a few counts of this clone. The chain recombines TRBV11-2 with TRBJ2-7; 8 nucleotides align to TRBD1. The CDR3 has 15 amino acids. The germline CDR1 and CDR2 sequences are SGHAT and FQNNGV. The V segment lost 3 bases and the J segment 1 base; nucleotides outside the gene matches: 5. CDR3: CASSFGQGRSYEQYF. The CDR3 DNA reads as TGTGCCAGCAGCTTCGGACAGGGTCGATCCTACGAGCAGTACTTC.

The chain recombines TRBV5-1 with TRBJ2-7, with D perhaps matching TRBD2 (5 bases). This CDR3 contains 14 residues. V was shortened by 1 base and J by 1 base, with 9 bases between the two germline ends. Looked up from germline, CDR1 is SGHRS and CDR2 is YFSETQ. CDR3 sequence reads: CASSLSSWSYEQYF. CDR3 coding DNA: TGCGCCAGCAGCTTGTCTAGCTGGTCCTACGAGCAGTACTTC.

This rearrangement joins TRBV11-1 to TRBJ2-5; D call uncertain. V dropped 0 bases and J dropped 2 bases, with 4 bases sitting between them. Germline-derived CDR1 and CDR2 are SGHAT and FQDESV (reference sequence). The CDR3 has 13 amino acids. This chain's CDR3 is CASSLARQETQYF. Here the CDR3 DNA reads TGTGCCAGCAGCTTAGCGAGGCAAGAGACCCAGTACTTC.

This clone was detected only once. The gene calls are TRBV3-1 (or the pseudogene TRBV3-2) and TRBJ1-2; unclear D gene. Between the trimmed V and J ends, which lost 0 bases and 2 bases, there was a span of 13 bases. Germline CDR1 is LGHDT and CDR2 is YNNKEL (reference sequence). The CDR3 spans 16 residues. The CDR3 region is CASSQDPRVGNYGYTF. DNA for the CDR3: TGTGCCAGCAGCCAAGATCCCCGGGTCGGGAACTATGGCTACACCTTC.

J is TRBJ1-5 and V is TRBV25-1; the match to TRBD1 covers 10 bases. The length of the CDR3 is 17 residues. J was trimmed by 3 bases and V by 1 base; bases with no gene match: 6. The germline V gene encodes CDR1 MGHDK and CDR2 SYGVNS. Written as DNA, the CDR3 is TGTGCCAGCAGTGAATCGCGGGGGACAGGGGACAATCAGCCCCAGCATTTT. Its translation: CASSESRGTGDNQPQHF. The complete variable domain, with remaining parts taken from reference TRBV25-1 and TRBJ1-5, reads EADIYQTPRYLVIGTGKKITLECSQTMGHDKMYWYQQDPGMELHLIHYSYGVNSTEKGDLSSESTVSRIRTEHFPLTLESARPSHTSQYLCASSESRGTGDNQPQHFGDGTRLSIL.

The chain has TRBV15 and TRBJ2-7, with no clear D. The CDR3 contains 13 residues. V lost 0 bases and J lost 7, with 10 bases in between. The germline CDR1 and CDR2 sequences are LNHNV and YYDKDF (reference sequence). CDR3 nucleotide sequence: TGTGCCACCAGCAGAGATCCGGGTCGGGAGCAGTACTTC. Translating gives CATSRDPGREQYF.

V gene TRBV5-4 combines with J gene TRBJ2-3; 7 positions match TRBD1. Per the germline V gene, CDR1 is SGHNT and CDR2 is YYREEE (reference sequence). The ends lost 4 bases at V and 5 bases at J; junction bases unmatched: 16. The CDR3 spans 17 residues. CDR3 in amino acids: CASSPPRAGGPGDTQYF. In DNA form, the CDR3 reads TGTGCCAGCAGCCCGCCCCGGGCAGGGGGTCCTGGAGATACGCAGTATTTT. Full variable domain (rest looked up from reference TRBV5-4 and TRBJ2-3): ETGVTQSPTHLIKTRGQQVTLRCSSQSGHNTVSWYQQALGQGPQFIFQYYREEENGRGNFPPRFSGLQFPNYSSELNVNALELDDSALYLCASSPPRAGGPGDTQYFGPGTRLTVL.

The chain uses TRBV19 and TRBJ2-7; D is perhaps TRBD2 (5 bases). Germline loops: CDR1 LNHDA, CDR2 SQIVND (reference sequence). This CDR3 has 16 residues. Deletions cut 2 bases from V and 7 bases from J, with 21 bases between. The DNA for the CDR3 is TGTGCCAGTAGTATATCTGGGTTGGGTAGCGCGGGTGAGCAGTACTTC. Translation: CASSISGLGSAGEQYF.

The chain links TRBV2 to TRBJ1-5; D gene unclear. The V end was cut by 4 bases, the J end by 0 bases, with 10 bases between. CDR1 and CDR2 (germline): SNHLY, FYNNEI. There are 15 residues in the CDR3. CDR3 protein: CASSVARGSNQPQHF. The CDR3 coding sequence is TGTGCCAGCAGTGTTGCTCGGGGTAGCAATCAGCCCCAGCATTTT.

The chain is built from TRBV7-8 and TRBJ1-4, with TRBD1 matching over 8 bases. Germline V gene sequence: CDR1 SGHVS, CDR2 FQNEAQ. V shed 5 bases and J 2 bases; nucleotides not matched to a gene: 4. The CDR3 is made up of 15 amino acids. The CDR3 spells CASSPRQGTNEKLFF. In nucleotides, the CDR3 is TGTGCCAGCAGCCCCCGACAGGGGACTAATGAAAAACTGTTTTTT.

The J gene is TRBJ1-2, the V gene TRBV28, with D perhaps matching TRBD1 (6 bases). The germline V and J ends were trimmed by 5 bases and 4 bases, with 11 bases remaining between them. The germline V gene encodes CDR1 MDHEN and CDR2 SYDVKM. The CDR3 spans 13 residues. CDR3 sequence reads: CASSGTGTYGYTF. The CDR3 region has the DNA TGTGCCAGCAGTGGTACAGGGACCTATGGCTACACCTTC.

The V call is TRBV5-1, the J call TRBJ2-1; tentatively, D is TRBD2 (6 bases). With 2 bases removed from V and 15 bases from J, the gap between germline ends came to 24 bases. CDR1 and CDR2 (germline): SGHRS, YFSETQ. The CDR3 is made up of 15 amino acids. The CDR3 here is CASSLTTGRQLVLFF. CDR3 bases: TGCGCCAGCAGCTTAACGACTGGGAGGCAACTAGTGTTGTTCTTC.

The rearrangement links TRBV10-3 to TRBJ2-4; TRBD2 matches at 7 bases. Trimming removed 10 bases from V and 3 bases from J; junction bases left unmatched: 15. CDR3 length: 16 amino acids. Germline V CDR1 and CDR2: ENHRY, SYGVKD. The CDR3 bases are TGTGCCACCCGAGTCGGCGGGAGTGAGGGCAAAAACATTCAGTACTTC. The encoded protein is CATRVGGSEGKNIQYF.

The chain links TRBV2 to TRBJ1-2; D gene uncertain. Trimming left V 5 bases short and J 0 bases short, with 10 bases between. The CDR3 length is 14 residues. The germline V gene encodes CDR1 SNHLY and CDR2 FYNNEI. In DNA, the CDR3 is TGTGCCAGCAGTTGGACTGGCTCTAACTATGGCTACACCTTC. Protein sequence: CASSWTGSNYGYTF.

This chain connects TRBV7-9 to TRBJ1-4, with D possibly being TRBD1 (6 bases). Germline V lookup: CDR1 SEHNR, CDR2 FQNEAQ (reference sequence). V gave up 3 bases and J gave up 6 bases, with 20 bases separating them. There are 17 residues in the CDR3. The DNA for the CDR3 is TGTGCCAGCAGCTTTTTCAGGGGTCCCCCCTTTGATGAAAAACTGTTTTTT. Protein product: CASSFFRGPPFDEKLFF.

This chain joins TRBV6-6 and TRBJ1-1, with a weak D call TRBD1 (6 bases). This CDR3 has 16 residues. V lost 7 bases, J lost 1 base, and 19 bases lay in between. Germline CDR1 reads MNHNY; CDR2 reads SVGAGI (reference sequence). The CDR3 sequence: CASTKRGGQRNTEAFF. CDR3 DNA: TGTGCCAGCACTAAAAGGGGGGGGCAGAGGAACACTGAAGCTTTCTTT.

The sample holds many counts of this clone. The rearrangement links TRBV14 to TRBJ2-2, with 13 bases lining up with TRBD2. In germline, CDR1 is SGHDN, CDR2 FVKESK. This CDR3 has 20 residues. The V and J ends lost 5 bases and 1 base, in that order; junction bases with no gene match: 13. As DNA, the CDR3 is TGTGCCAGCAGCAGGAAAACTAGCGGGAGGGCCAGGGTGAACACCGGGGAGCTGTTTTTT. This translates into CASSRKTSGRARVNTGELFF. Full variable domain (rest looked up from reference TRBV14 and TRBJ2-2): EAGVTQFPSHSVIEKGQTVTLRCDPISGHDNLYWYRRVMGKEIKFLLHFVKESKQDESGMPNNRFLAERTGGTYSTLKVQPAELEDSGVYFCASSRKTSGRARVNTGELFFGEGSRLTVL.

This rearrangement joins TRBV27 to TRBJ1-1; TRBD1 matches at 7 bases. Germline V gene lookup returns CDR1 MNHEY and CDR2 SMNVEV (reference sequence). The trim removed 6 bases at V and 4 bases at J, leaving 11 bases unmatched. The CDR3 length is 15 residues. CDR3 nucleotide sequence: TGTGCCAGCAGACCACAGGGGTTGGGGGGCACTGAAGCTTTCTTT. Protein product: CASRPQGLGGTEAFF.

This chain uses TRBV6-1 with TRBJ1-5; D unclear. V shed 3 bases and J shed 5 bases, with 8 bases lying between them. This CDR3 spans 13 amino acids. CDR1 is MNHNS and CDR2 is SASEGT in the germline V gene. The chain's CDR3 is CASSERRHQPQHF. As DNA, the CDR3 is TGTGCCAGCAGTGAGCGGCGTCATCAGCCCCAGCATTTT.

The chain recombines TRBV5-1 with TRBJ2-3, with a possible D match to TRBD1 (6 bases). CDR3 length equals 15 residues. Per germline, CDR1 SGHRS and CDR2 YFSETQ. The V gene lost 4 bases and the J gene lost 0 bases, with 12 bases spanning the gap. Written as DNA, the CDR3 is TGCGCCAGCAGCGGAGAGGGGGTAAGCACAGATACGCAGTATTTT. It codes for CASSGEGVSTDTQYF.

The chain couples TRBV2 to TRBJ1-1; a possible D gene is TRBD1 (6 bases). Trimming removed 5 bases at V and 10 bases at J, with 17 bases between. The CDR3 has 13 residues. The germline V gene has CDR1 SNHLY and CDR2 FYNNEI. CDR3 sequence: CASSPRGAGGAFF. CDR3 DNA sequence: TGTGCCAGCAGTCCCCGGGGGGCCGGGGGAGCTTTCTTT.

This chain uses TRBV28 with TRBJ1-2; unclear D gene. The CDR3 is 16 amino acids. Germline-derived CDR1 and CDR2 are MDHEN and SYDVKM. Trimming left V 7 bases short and J 4 bases short, with 22 bases between. The CDR3 region is CASTESLVGAGYGYTF. In DNA form, the CDR3 reads TGTGCCAGCACCGAGAGTCTCGTGGGCGCAGGCTATGGCTACACCTTC.

This clone has a handful of counts. The gene calls are TRBV10-3 and TRBJ2-7, with a tentative D call TRBD1 (6 bases). CDR1 ENHRY and CDR2 SYGVKD come from the germline V gene. This CDR3 is built from 16 residues. The V end lost 1 base, the J end lost 4 bases, and 17 bases lay between the germline ends. The CDR3 nucleotides are TGTGCCATCAGTGAGTTGGTAGGGACAAGGCCGTACGAGCAGTACTTC. This translates into CAISELVGTRPYEQYF.

The chain joins TRBV5-4 to TRBJ2-3; unclear D gene. The germline CDR1 and CDR2 sequences are SGHNT and YYREEE (reference sequence). The CDR3 is made up of 12 amino acids. V lost 4 bases to trimming and J lost 5 bases, with 8 bases between them. The CDR3 reads CASSQVGDTQYF. The CDR3 region has the DNA TGTGCCAGCAGCCAAGTCGGAGATACGCAGTATTTT.

The V and J genes are TRBV6-5 and TRBJ2-2, with 9 bases identical to TRBD1. The CDR3 consists of 14 residues. CDR1 is MNHEY, CDR2 SVGAGI, per germline. Trimming cost V 6 bases and J 8 bases; bases outside gene matches: 7. The CDR3 DNA reads TGTGCCAGCAGATATACAGGGGGCGGGGGGGAGCTGTTTTTT. Its translation is CASRYTGGGGELFF.

This clone occurred many times. The chain recombines TRBV4-2 with TRBJ2-5; possible D gene TRBD1, 6 bases. The germline gives CDR1 LGHNA, CDR2 YNFKEQ. Trimming left V 0 bases short and J 3 bases short, with 11 bases between. This CDR3 has 15 amino acids. The CDR3 protein is CASSQEVNREETQYF. The CDR3 nucleotides are TGTGCCAGCAGCCAAGAAGTTAACAGGGAAGAGACCCAGTACTTC.

This clone appeared a few times. This sequence joins TRBV27 and TRBJ1-2; TRBD1 agrees at 10 bases. Looked up from germline, CDR1 is MNHEY and CDR2 is SMNVEV (reference sequence). The CDR3 spans 13 residues. Trimming removed 6 bases from V and 8 bases from J; junction bases left unmatched: 6. CDR3 in amino acids: CASSLGTGDGYTF. Here the CDR3 DNA reads TGTGCCAGCAGCCTAGGGACAGGGGACGGCTACACCTTC.

This chain uses TRBV2 with TRBJ2-7, with 9 bases lining up with TRBD2. J lost 2 bases, V lost 5 bases, and 4 bases had no gene match. This CDR3 has 14 amino acids. Germline assignment: CDR1 SNHLY and CDR2 FYNNEI. CDR3 amino acids: CASSIAGAAYEQYF. In DNA form, the CDR3 reads TGTGCCAGCAGTATAGCGGGAGCCGCCTACGAGCAGTACTTC.

The chain employs TRBV5-4 and TRBJ1-4; no firm D call. This CDR3 contains 14 residues. Trimming cost V 5 bases and J 8 bases, with 16 bases left between them. In germline, CDR1 is SGHNT, CDR2 YYREEE (reference sequence). CDR3 nucleotide sequence: TGTGCCAGCAGTCTACCAGGCCTTGGGGAAAAACTGTTTTTT. Protein sequence: CASSLPGLGEKLFF.

This clone has only a few counts. The chain links TRBV3-1 (or the pseudogene TRBV3-2) to TRBJ2-5, with TRBD2 identical over 8 bases. The CDR3 has 17 residues. Germline V gene lookup returns CDR1 LGHDT and CDR2 YNNKEL (reference sequence). Trimming removed 0 bases from V and 9 bases from J; junction bases left unmatched: 15. The CDR3 loop is CASSQEGSGVVLFSQYF. The DNA of the CDR3 is TGTGCCAGCAGCCAAGAGGGTAGCGGGGTGGTTTTATTCTCCCAGTACTTC.

The chain is built from TRBV11-2 and TRBJ2-7; D unresolved. The CDR3 is 12 residues long. The germline V gene has CDR1 SGHAT and CDR2 FQNNGV. The V end lost 3 bases, the J end lost 5 bases, and 8 bases lay between the germline ends. CDR3 DNA sequence: TGTGCCAGCAGCTTGGCCGTCCACGAGCAGTACTTC. Its protein product is CASSLAVHEQYF.